These 27 T cell receptor beta chains came from one sample sequenced in a study of Graves' ophthalmopathy and Graves' hyperthyroidism. The authors amplified TCR beta CDR3 regions, and they did so from RNA transcripts for repertoire sequencing. Second-round multiplex PCR came after a first-round RT-PCR that employed HTBI primers. TCRdb processed the multiplex PCR reads anew with MiXCR; each CDR3 protein has one entry. The sample contains fewer than 650,000 distinct CDR3 sequences, over 20% of which appear only once. The sample was peripheral blood. The receptors derive from a woman younger than 35 with stable Graves' hyperthyroidism. Some clones in this sample may be carry-over from other donors' samples.

The chain couples TRBV29-1 to TRBJ1-1, with TRBD1 identical over 7 bases. CDR1 is SQVTM and CDR2 is ANQGSEA in the germline V gene. V was clipped by 7 bases and J by 5 bases; unmatched bases: 7. The CDR3 spans 12 residues. DNA of the CDR3: TGCAGCGCAGCTGGACAGGAAACTGAAGCTTTCTTT. Translated: CSAAGQETEAFF.

This clonotype showed up just a few times. The V and J genes are TRBV6-1 and TRBJ2-6; D gene uncertain. Germline-derived CDR1 and CDR2 are MNHNS and SASEGT. The CDR3 is made up of 15 amino acids. The V gene lost 5 bases and the J gene lost 2 bases, with 10 bases spanning the gap. In nucleotides, the CDR3 is TGTGCCAGCAGTCTCAGTACCCCTGGGGCCAACGTCCTGACTTTC. This gives the protein CASSLSTPGANVLTF.

This chain joins TRBV10-3 and TRBJ2-5; 9 bases line up with TRBD1. This CDR3 is built from 14 residues. V lost 5 bases, J lost 5 bases, and 6 bases stayed unmatched. From germline, CDR1 is ENHRY and CDR2 SYGVKD. The CDR3 DNA sequence: TGTGCCATCAGTCCCGGGACAGGGATCGAGACCCAGTACTTC. Its protein product is CAISPGTGIETQYF.

The rearrangement links TRBV11-2 to TRBJ1-2; D unclear. The CDR3 is 15 residues long. Germline V lookup: CDR1 SGHAT, CDR2 FQNNGV. V was pared by 4 bases and J by 3 bases, with 15 bases between. CDR3 sequence: CASSSPGIIDYGYTF. CDR3 DNA: TGTGCCAGCAGCTCCCCCGGTATAATAGACTATGGCTACACCTTC.

This clonotype appeared a few times. The chain employs TRBV24-1 and TRBJ2-5, with D possibly being TRBD1 (6 bases). CDR1 and CDR2 (germline): KGHDR, SFDVKD. V dropped 7 bases and J dropped 5 bases, with 13 bases sitting between them. This CDR3 region has 13 residues. CDR3 loop: CATRTQGEETQYF. CDR3 coding DNA: TGTGCCACCAGAACACAGGGCGAGGAGACCCAGTACTTC.

The rearrangement links TRBV12-3 or TRBV12-4 to TRBJ1-6; 9 bases match TRBD1. The CDR3 is 14 residues long. The J segment lost 8 bases and the V segment lost 5 bases, leaving 4 bases of the junction unmatched. Here the CDR3 reads CASSIQGAYSPLHF. CDR3 DNA sequence: TGTGCCAGCAGTATACAGGGGGCGTATTCACCCCTCCACTTT.

This clonotype appeared many times. The chain links TRBV4-2 to TRBJ1-5; TRBD1 matches at 10 bases. Germline V gene data show CDR1 as LGHNA and CDR2 as YNFKEQ. With 2 bases clipped from V and 5 bases from J, the junction kept 3 bases outside the gene matches. CDR3 length equals 15 residues. CDR3: CASSQPGQGDQPQHF. In DNA form, the CDR3 reads TGTGCCAGCAGCCAACCAGGACAGGGGGATCAGCCCCAGCATTTT.

In this sample, this clonotype turned up a few times. This sequence joins TRBV3-1 and TRBJ2-5, with TRBD1 matching over 9 bases. The CDR3 length is 17 residues. Germline V gives CDR1 LGHDT, CDR2 YNNKEL (reference sequence). The J segment lost 4 bases and the V segment lost 0 bases, leaving 9 bases of the junction unmatched. This chain's CDR3 is CASSQDYRQGVGETQYF. The CDR3, as DNA: TGTGCCAGCAGCCAAGATTACCGACAGGGGGTTGGAGAGACCCAGTACTTC.

The V gene is TRBV18, the J gene TRBJ1-1, with D unclear. Germline V gene sequence: CDR1 KGHSH, CDR2 LQKENI. Trimming took 2 bases from V and 2 from J, leaving 15 bases between them. The CDR3 extends over 16 amino acids. CDR3 in DNA: TGTGCCAGCTCACCAAGGTTAGGAGGGAAAAACACTGAAGCTTTCTTT. Encoded protein: CASSPRLGGKNTEAFF.

The table lists this clonotype with many counts. The chain is built from TRBV15 and TRBJ2-7; no firm D call. Germline CDR1 reads LNHNV; CDR2 reads YYDKDF (reference sequence). V was cut by 1 base and J by 0 bases, with 19 bases left in between. This CDR3 has 18 residues. In DNA form, the CDR3 reads TGTGCCACCAGCAGAGCCCCCCTCGGCGGTGTAGACTCCTACGAGCAGTACTTC. Translating it yields CATSRAPLGGVDSYEQYF.

This clonotype was seen at least ten times. CDR3 in DNA: TGTGCCAGCGGACGGGAGGAGGGCACTGAAGCTTTCTTT. Protein product: CASGREEGTEAFF. The chain joins TRBV6-4 to TRBJ1-1, with D unclear. This CDR3 region has 13 residues. Trimming took off 8 bases at V and 4 bases at J, with 14 bases between the two ends. Germline loops: CDR1 MRHNA, CDR2 SNTAGT.

This clonotype appeared many times. This rearrangement joins TRBV5-1 to TRBJ1-1; tentatively, D is TRBD1 (5 bases). There are 13 residues in the CDR3. The germline V and J ends were trimmed by 7 bases and 7 bases, with 17 bases remaining between them. Germline V gives CDR1 SGHRS, CDR2 YFSETQ. DNA of the CDR3: TGCGCCAGCGGAATCCTGGGACCGTTTGAAGCTTTCTTT. Protein sequence: CASGILGPFEAFF.

The V gene is TRBV12-3 or TRBV12-4, the J gene TRBJ1-1, with a possible D match to TRBD1 (5 bases). V dropped 6 bases and J dropped 4 bases, with 18 bases sitting between them. This CDR3 contains 15 residues. CDR3 in amino acids: CASSQEVGRGTEAFF. Written as DNA, the CDR3 is TGTGCCAGCAGCCAAGAGGTGGGGCGCGGCACTGAAGCTTTCTTT.

This clonotype was observed many times. The chain is built from TRBV20-1 and TRBJ2-5; D is ambiguous. The CDR3 extends over 11 amino acids. Germline V CDR1 and CDR2: DFQATT, SNEGSKA (reference sequence). V dropped 0 bases and J dropped 5 bases, with 4 bases sitting between them. CDR3 DNA sequence: TGCAGTGCTAGAGATCACGAGACCCAGTACTTC. Translating it yields CSARDHETQYF.

This clonotype was seen only a few times. The gene calls are TRBV30 and TRBJ2-5, with TRBD1 as a possible D gene (5 bases). The germline V gene encodes CDR1 GTSNPN and CDR2 SVGIG (reference sequence). V was cut by 4 bases and J by 0 bases, with 9 bases left in between. This CDR3 has 13 amino acids. This chain's CDR3 is CAWTDRNQETQYF. The CDR3 coding sequence is TGTGCCTGGACCGACAGAAACCAAGAGACCCAGTACTTC.

This clonotype was detected ten times or more. V is TRBV4-1 and J is TRBJ2-7, with 8 bases identical to TRBD1. J was trimmed by 4 bases and V by 4 bases; bases with no gene match: 6. Per the germline V gene, CDR1 is MGHRA and CDR2 is YSYEKL. The CDR3 spans 14 residues. CDR3 nucleotide sequence: TGCGCCAGCAGCCCGTCGGACAGGGCATACGAGCAGTACTTC. Residues: CASSPSDRAYEQYF.

This clonotype has at least ten counts. V is TRBV7-2 and J is TRBJ1-2, with D uncertain. Germline values: CDR1 SGHTA, CDR2 FQGNSA. CDR3 length: 14 amino acids. V dropped 2 bases and J dropped 4 bases, with 11 bases sitting between them. Here the CDR3 reads CASSLSGGPYGYTF. CDR3 DNA: TGTGCCAGCAGCTTATCTGGCGGACCCTATGGCTACACCTTC.

This clonotype came up many times. This chain links TRBV19 with TRBJ2-7; a weak D match, TRBD1 (5 bases). V dropped 1 base and J dropped 4 bases, with 11 bases sitting between them. Germline CDR1 is LNHDA and CDR2 is SQIVND (reference sequence). The CDR3 spans 14 residues. The CDR3 reads CASSIGPGIYEQYF. In nucleotides, the CDR3 is TGTGCCAGTAGTATAGGACCAGGGATATACGAGCAGTACTTC.

The rearrangement uses TRBV14 and TRBJ2-2; D uncertain. Germline-derived CDR1 and CDR2 are SGHDN and FVKESK. The V and J ends lost 1 base and 6 bases respectively, with 6 bases between them. The CDR3 consists of 13 residues. The CDR3 sequence: CASSQVMAGELFF. As DNA, the CDR3 is TGTGCCAGCAGCCAAGTTATGGCCGGGGAGCTGTTTTTT.

Ten or more counts support this clonotype. This chain connects TRBV27 to TRBJ2-7, with TRBD1 as a possible D gene (6 bases). V dropped 5 bases and J dropped 6 bases, with 23 bases sitting between them. Germline lookup yields CDR1 MNHEY and CDR2 SMNVEV (reference sequence). The CDR3 extends over 16 amino acids. The CDR3 region has the DNA TGTGCCAGCAGTCTAAACCCGGGAACAGGGCGGCCCGAGCAGTACTTC. This sequence encodes CASSLNPGTGRPEQYF.

V and J are TRBV9 and TRBJ2-5, with D unresolved. CDR3 size: 15 residues. The germline V gene encodes CDR1 SGDLS and CDR2 YYNGEE. Trimming shortened V by 0 bases and J by 6 bases, and 15 bases separated the two germline ends. The CDR3 reads CASSVDLSPPKTQYF. DNA for the CDR3: TGTGCCAGCAGCGTAGATCTTAGTCCGCCCAAGACCCAGTACTTC.

This clonotype was seen many times. The CDR3 loop reads CASSQRAGLQPQHF. The CDR3 bases are TGTGCCAGCAGCCAGCGGGCCGGTCTTCAGCCCCAGCATTTT. The rearrangement links TRBV14 to TRBJ1-5; D is undetermined. V lost 3 bases to trimming and J lost 6 bases, with 12 bases between them. The CDR3 contains 14 residues. Germline V gene sequence: CDR1 SGHDN, CDR2 FVKESK. The full variable domain, its missing parts supplied by reference TRBV14 and TRBJ1-5, is EAGVTQFPSHSVIEKGQTVTLRCDPISGHDNLYWYRRVMGKEIKFLLHFVKESKQDESGMPNNRFLAERTGGTYSTLKVQPAELEDSGVYFCASSQRAGLQPQHFGDGTRLSIL.

This clonotype was picked up a small number of times. This chain links TRBV12-3 or TRBV12-4 with TRBJ1-1; no clear D gene. The length of the CDR3 is 14 residues. Deletions cut 6 bases from V and 3 bases from J, with 14 bases between. For the CDR3, the DNA is TGTGCCAGCAGCCCGGGCGGGCGACACACTGAAGCTTTCTTT. Translated, it gives CASSPGGRHTEAFF.

This clonotype was picked up many times. The CDR3 is CAWRRGNTGELFF. CDR3 nucleotide sequence: TGTGCCTGGAGACGAGGAAACACCGGGGAGCTGTTTTTT. The gene calls are TRBV30 and TRBJ2-2, with D uncertain. The CDR3 covers 13 residues. Germline assignment: CDR1 GTSNPN and CDR2 SVGIG (reference sequence). Trimming removed 3 bases from V and 2 bases from J, with 7 bases in between. Together with reference TRBV30 and TRBJ2-2, the CDR3 gives the full variable domain: SQTIHQWPATLVQPVGSPLSLECTVEGTSNPNLYWYRQAAGRGLQLLFYSVGIGQISSEVPQNLSASRPQDRQFILSSKKLLLSDSGFYLCAWRRGNTGELFFGEGSRLTVL.

This clonotype was detected ten times or more. V gene TRBV27 combines with J gene TRBJ1-4; D gene ambiguous. CDR1 and CDR2 (germline): MNHEY, SMNVEV (reference sequence). V was trimmed by 3 bases and J by 5 bases, leaving 22 bases between them. The CDR3 consists of 18 residues. DNA for the CDR3: TGTGCCAGCAGTTTCCTCCAAATCGGACGGAAACTAAATGAAAAACTGTTTTTT. This sequence encodes CASSFLQIGRKLNEKLFF.

Only a few counts were recorded for this clonotype. This may be a read error, as it is one base from a much larger clone. The chain uses TRBV10-3 and TRBJ2-7; tentative D call: TRBD2 (6 bases). CDR1 ENHRY and CDR2 SYGVKD come from the germline V gene. The CDR3 consists of 12 residues. As DNA, the CDR3 is TGTGCCATCAGTCGGGAGATAGGCGAGCGGTACTTC. Translation: CAISREIGERYF.

The chain uses TRBV7-2 and TRBJ1-1, with D possibly matching TRBD1 (6 bases). This CDR3 is 13 amino acids long. Between the trimmed V and J ends, which lost 5 bases and 7 bases, there was a span of 14 bases. The germline CDR1 and CDR2 sequences are SGHTA and FQGNSA. Here the CDR3 DNA reads TGTGCCAGCAGCCCCCCGCCAGGGGTTGAAGCTTTCTTT. This codes for CASSPPPGVEAFF.